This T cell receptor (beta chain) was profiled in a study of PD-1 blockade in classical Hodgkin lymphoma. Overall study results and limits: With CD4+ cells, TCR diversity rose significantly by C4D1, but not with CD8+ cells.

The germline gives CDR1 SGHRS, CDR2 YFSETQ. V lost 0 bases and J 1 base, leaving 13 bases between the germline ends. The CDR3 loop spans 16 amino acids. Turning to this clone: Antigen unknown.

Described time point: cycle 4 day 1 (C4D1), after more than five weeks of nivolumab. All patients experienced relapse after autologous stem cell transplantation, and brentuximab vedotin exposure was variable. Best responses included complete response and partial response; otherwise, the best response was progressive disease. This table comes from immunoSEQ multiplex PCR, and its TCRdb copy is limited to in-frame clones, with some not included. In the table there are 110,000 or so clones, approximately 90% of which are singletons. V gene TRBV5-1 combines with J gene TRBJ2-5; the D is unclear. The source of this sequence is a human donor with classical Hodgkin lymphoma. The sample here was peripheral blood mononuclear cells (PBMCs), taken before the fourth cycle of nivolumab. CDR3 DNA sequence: TGCGCCAGCAGCTTGGCCCTAAGTGGCCTCCAAGAGACCCAGTACTTC. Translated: CASSLALSGLQETQYF.